This is a list of T cell receptor beta chains from one sample in a study of post-analysis software for immune sequencing data. TCRdb reanalysed the PCR reads using MiXCR and keeps one entry per CDR3 protein. The sample has 150,000 or so distinct CDR3 sequences, roughly 34% seen once. The material sequenced was blood, taken after autologous hematopoietic stem cell transplantation. These receptors were collected from a girl between 10 and 17 years old with multiple sclerosis. CDR3s include the opening cysteine and the closing phenylalanine or tryptophan. A D gene is named only where the DNA matches it firmly. Size values are once, few and many counts, or a class for expanded clones, and some rows have none.

CDR3nt: TGTGCCAGCAGCTTACTCGCTACGGTGGGTCACAATGAGCAGTTCTTC; CDR3aa: CASSLLATVGHNEQFF; d_gene: -; abundance: many; j_gene: TRBJ2-1; v_gene: TRBV7-2
CDR3nt: TGTGCCAGCAGCTTGCGACAGTCTGGTGTGAGTAACACTGAAGCTTTCTTT; CDR3aa: CASSLRQSGVSNTEAFF; d_gene: -; abundance: -; j_gene: TRBJ1-1; v_gene: TRBV5-5
CDR3nt: TGCAGCGTTGAAGGGACTAGCGGGGCACCGACACGCTACGAGCAGTACTTC; CDR3aa: CSVEGTSGAPTRYEQYF; d_gene: TRBD2; abundance: -; j_gene: TRBJ2-7; v_gene: TRBV29-1
CDR3nt: TGCGCCAGCAGCTCAACCGGGACGGAATACGAGCAGTACTTC; CDR3aa: CASSSTGTEYEQYF; d_gene: -; abundance: -; j_gene: TRBJ2-7; v_gene: TRBV5-1
CDR3nt: TGTGCCAGCAGTTTAGGTATAGGGGGCTCCTACGAGCAGTACTTC; CDR3aa: CASSLGIGGSYEQYF; d_gene: -; abundance: -; j_gene: TRBJ2-7; v_gene: TRBV12-3/TRBV12-4
CDR3nt: TGTGCCAGCACCCTGGGGACACCTAGGGACTATGGCTACACCTTC; CDR3aa: CASTLGTPRDYGYTF; d_gene: -; abundance: -; j_gene: TRBJ1-2; v_gene: TRBV6-5
CDR3nt: TGTGCCAGCAGCACAACAGGGGGCCGGGAGCAGTACTTC; CDR3aa: CASSTTGGREQYF; d_gene: TRBD1; abundance: -; j_gene: TRBJ2-7; v_gene: TRBV7-2
CDR3nt: TGTGCCACAAAGCTAGCGGGAGATCTCTACGAGCAGTACTTC; CDR3aa: CATKLAGDLYEQYF; d_gene: TRBD2; abundance: many; j_gene: TRBJ2-7; v_gene: TRBV11-2
CDR3nt: TGCAGTGCTAGAGGGAGGACCGAGCAGTTCTTC; CDR3aa: CSARGRTEQFF; d_gene: -; abundance: -; j_gene: TRBJ2-1; v_gene: TRBV20-1
CDR3nt: TGTGCCAGCAGTTTAATTTTCGGGGCTGAGGGCTACACCTTC; CDR3aa: CASSLIFGAEGYTF; d_gene: -; abundance: -; j_gene: TRBJ1-2; v_gene: TRBV12-3/TRBV12-4
CDR3nt: TGTGCCAGCAGGGACGACAGGCACTATGGCTACACCTTC; CDR3aa: CASRDDRHYGYTF; d_gene: -; abundance: -; j_gene: TRBJ1-2; v_gene: TRBV6-5
CDR3nt: TGTGCCAGCTCCCCTCCGAAGAGGGCTCCTAACACTGAAGCTTTCTTT; CDR3aa: CASSPPKRAPNTEAFF; d_gene: -; abundance: -; j_gene: TRBJ1-1; v_gene: TRBV18
CDR3nt: TGTGCCAGCAGTTCGGTGGCTAGCGTACACAATGAGCAGTTCTTC; CDR3aa: CASSSVASVHNEQFF; d_gene: -; abundance: -; j_gene: TRBJ2-1; v_gene: TRBV27
CDR3nt: TGCAGTGCTAGTCTCGCGGGAGGATTCTACGAGCAGTGCTTC; CDR3aa: CSASLAGGFYEQCF; d_gene: TRBD2; abundance: -; j_gene: TRBJ2-7; v_gene: TRBV20-1
CDR3nt: TGCAGCGTGCGACTAGCGGCAGACGAGCAGTACTTC; CDR3aa: CSVRLAADEQYF; d_gene: TRBD2; abundance: many; j_gene: TRBJ2-7; v_gene: TRBV29-1
CDR3nt: TGTGCCAGCAGTTACGCTTCTTTCGGGGGCACTGAAGCTTTCTTT; CDR3aa: CASSYASFGGTEAFF; d_gene: -; abundance: -; j_gene: TRBJ1-1; v_gene: TRBV6-2/TRBV6-3
CDR3nt: TGTGCCAGCAGCCAAGGACTAGCGGGGGGTGAGCAGTTCTTC; CDR3aa: CASSQGLAGGEQFF; d_gene: TRBD2; abundance: -; j_gene: TRBJ2-1; v_gene: TRBV14
CDR3nt: TGTGCCAGCAGCTTGCGCCTAGCGGGATCCTACGAGCAGTACTTC; CDR3aa: CASSLRLAGSYEQYF; d_gene: TRBD2; abundance: -; j_gene: TRBJ2-7; v_gene: TRBV5-5
CDR3nt: TGCAGTGCTAGAGAGGACGGCTATGGCTACACCTTC; CDR3aa: CSAREDGYGYTF; d_gene: -; abundance: -; j_gene: TRBJ1-2; v_gene: TRBV20-1
CDR3nt: TGTGCCAGCAGTGTGCTGGGAGACAGGGGACCCGCTCATGGCTACACCTTC; CDR3aa: CASSVLGDRGPAHGYTF; d_gene: TRBD1; abundance: few; j_gene: TRBJ1-2; v_gene: TRBV2